This T cell receptor (beta chain) was retrieved from a study of identical twins. Points from the study as a whole: The authors drew conclusions from cross-sectional statistical analysis rather than following the same donors.

The length of the CDR3 is 13 residues. Germline V gene data show CDR1 as DFQATT and CDR2 as SNEGSKA (reference sequence). V was pared by 6 bases and J by 5 bases, with 17 bases between. This clonotype was detected ten times or more. Its antigen is unknown. TCRdb reprocessed the 5' RACE reads via MiXCR and lists one record per CDR3 protein. This table has 640,000 or so distinct CDR3 sequences, roughly 6% appearing once. The sequenced material came from naive T cells sorted from blood. This sequence was found in a young man in good health. The chain is built from TRBV20-1 and TRBJ2-7; D is unresolved. CDR3 region: CSALDKLTHEQYF. CDR3 DNA sequence: TGCAGTGCCCTTGACAAGCTAACACACGAGCAGTACTTC.